Listed here are 22 T cell receptor beta chains from one sample, sequenced in a study of shared clonotypes between healthy human individuals. The protocol was immunoSEQ multiplex PCR, while the TCRdb copy is restricted to in-frame clones and leaves out a portion. The sample lists roughly 770,000 clones; approximately 96% were seen once. As defined, naive CD8 cells were CD45RO-negative and positively selected for CCR7, with terminally differentiated effector memory CD45RA+ cells excluded. The specimen sequenced was naive CD8+ T cells sorted from blood. These receptors were collected from a young man in good health.

This clone was seen repeatedly, ten times or more. V gene TRBV4-3 combines with J gene TRBJ2-5; 13 bases are shared with TRBD2. The V and J ends lost 1 base and 4 bases, in that order; junction bases with no gene match: 12. Germline loops: CDR1 LGHNA, CDR2 YSLEER. The CDR3 has 19 amino acids. CDR3 protein: CASSQGWTSGRRERETQYF. In DNA form, the CDR3 reads TGCGCCAGCAGCCAAGGGTGGACTAGCGGGAGACGGGAGAGAGAGACCCAGTACTTC.

The chain couples TRBV4-1 to TRBJ1-3; 8 nucleotides agree with TRBD1. Germline trimming cut 0 bases from V and 4 bases from J; bases unmatched to any gene: 2. The CDR3 consists of 15 residues. Germline CDR1 reads MGHRA; CDR2 reads YSYEKL. The CDR3 here is CASSQDRGPGNTIYF. CDR3 sequence (DNA): TGCGCCAGCAGCCAAGACAGGGGGCCCGGAAACACCATATATTTT.

V and J are TRBV27 and TRBJ2-7; D unresolved. The V and J ends lost 3 bases and 5 bases respectively, with 8 bases between them. Germline assignment: CDR1 MNHEY and CDR2 SMNVEV (reference sequence). The CDR3 spans 12 residues. The CDR3 bases are TGTGCCAGCAGTTTCCATGGCGACGAGCAGTACTTC. This gives the protein CASSFHGDEQYF.

The J gene is TRBJ2-3, the V gene TRBV5-1; 8 bases map to TRBD2. The CDR3 runs 14 residues. Germline CDR1 and CDR2: SGHRS and YFSETQ. V shed 7 bases, J shed 3 bases, and the junction held 7 bases outside the gene matches. The CDR3 coding sequence is TGCGCCAGCGGGACTAGGGGTAGTACAGATACGCAGTATTTT. The encoded protein is CASGTRGSTDTQYF.

The gene calls are TRBV7-8 and TRBJ2-3; 9 nucleotides match TRBD2. J was trimmed by 6 bases and V by 5 bases; bases with no gene match: 12. The CDR3 runs 16 residues. CDR1 is SGHVS and CDR2 is FQNEAQ in the germline V gene. The CDR3 DNA reads as TGTGCCAGCAGCCCAGGACTAGCGACTCATGGGGATACGCAGTATTTT. Translating it yields CASSPGLATHGDTQYF.

The rearrangement links TRBV5-4 to TRBJ2-7; TRBD1 or TRBD2 may be the D gene (6 bases each). The V end was cut by 3 bases, the J end by 3 bases, with 10 bases between. The CDR3 has 13 residues. Looked up from germline, CDR1 is SGHNT and CDR2 is YYREEE (reference sequence). CDR3 bases: TGTGCCAGCAGCTCGGAGGGGGGCTACGAGCAGTACTTC. Residues: CASSSEGGYEQYF.

The chain joins TRBV15 to TRBJ2-1, with unresolved D. V was pared by 0 bases and J by 8 bases, with 23 bases between. The germline V gene has CDR1 LNHNV and CDR2 YYDKDF (reference sequence). This CDR3 is 18 amino acids long. DNA of the CDR3: TGTGCCACCAGCAGAGAGCCACGGCTACCAACAATTGGCGATGAGCAGTTCTTC. Encoded protein: CATSREPRLPTIGDEQFF. Complete variable domain (other parts from reference TRBV15 and TRBJ2-1): DAMVIQNPRYQVTQFGKPVTLSCSQTLNHNVMYWYQQKSSQAPKLLFHYYDKDFNNEADTPDNFQSRRPNTSFCFLDIRSPGLGDTAMYLCATSREPRLPTIGDEQFFGPGTRLTVL.

The V call is TRBV7-9, the J call TRBJ2-2, with D uncertain. The CDR3 is made up of 14 amino acids. Trimming shortened V by 1 base and J by 5 bases, and 8 bases separated the two germline ends. Germline V gives CDR1 SEHNR, CDR2 FQNEAQ (reference sequence). The CDR3 spells CASSLEGSTGELFF. CDR3 coding DNA: TGTGCCAGCAGCTTAGAGGGTAGTACCGGGGAGCTGTTTTTT.

This chain connects TRBV7-2 to TRBJ1-5; D is perhaps TRBD1 (5 bases). Trimming stripped 5 bases from V and 2 bases from J, with 10 bases between. Germline V gives CDR1 SGHTA, CDR2 FQGNSA. This CDR3 comprises 14 residues. As DNA, the CDR3 is TGTGCCAGCAGCACGGGGGTGCGCAATCAGCCCCAGCATTTT. Translated, it gives CASSTGVRNQPQHF.

This clone was observed a single time. V and J are TRBV29-1 and TRBJ1-2; 10 bases align to TRBD1. Germline V gene data show CDR1 as SQVTM and CDR2 as ANQGSEA. V was pared by 2 bases and J by 6 bases, with 6 bases of the junction left unmatched. The CDR3 consists of 14 residues. CDR3 loop: CSVELPTGGDGYTF. The CDR3 DNA reads as TGCAGCGTTGAACTTCCGACAGGGGGCGATGGCTACACCTTC.

The chain links TRBV29-1 to TRBJ2-1; a weak D match, TRBD2 (6 bases). Germline loops: CDR1 SQVTM, CDR2 ANQGSEA. The CDR3 is made up of 14 amino acids. V lost 5 bases and J 1 base, leaving 12 bases between the germline ends. CDR3 residues: CSVFGGESYNEQFF. CDR3 DNA sequence: TGCAGCGTTTTCGGCGGGGAGTCCTACAATGAGCAGTTCTTC.

As for this clone: One end of the junction does not line up with germline, which may come from a read error. CDR3 sequence (DNA): TGCGCCAGCAGCGAGTCGGGGACGTGGAATGAGCAGTTCTTC. The encoded protein is CASSESGTWNEQFF. V is TRBV10-1 and J is TRBJ2-1; perhaps D is TRBD1 or TRBD2 (5 bases each). Germline V gene sequence: CDR1 WNHNN, CDR2 SYGVQD (reference sequence). The CDR3 covers 14 residues.

V is TRBV9 and J is TRBJ2-1; D ambiguous. This CDR3 spans 14 amino acids. The V end was cut by 0 bases, the J end by 5 bases, with 9 bases between. Germline CDR1 reads SGDLS; CDR2 reads YYNGEE. The CDR3 spells CASSVELLDNEQFF. CDR3 nucleotides: TGTGCCAGCAGCGTAGAACTGCTTGACAATGAGCAGTTCTTC.

The V call is TRBV4-1, the J call TRBJ2-7, with 10 bases identical to TRBD1. V gave up 4 bases and J gave up 6 bases; unmatched junction bases: 6. This CDR3 has 14 residues. Germline assignment: CDR1 MGHRA and CDR2 YSYEKL. The CDR3 region is CASSRTTGGAEQYF. The DNA for the CDR3 is TGCGCCAGCAGCCGCACGACAGGGGGCGCCGAGCAGTACTTC.

The chain uses TRBV11-2 and TRBJ2-1; TRBD2 matches 16 bases. The V segment lost 6 bases and the J segment 1 base; nucleotides outside the gene matches: 9. The germline CDR1 and CDR2 sequences are SGHAT and FQNNGV. This CDR3 is 19 amino acids long. The CDR3 bases are TGTGCCAGCAGGGAACCGGGACTAGCGGGAGGGATTTCCTACAATGAGCAGTTCTTC. Amino acids: CASREPGLAGGISYNEQFF.

The V gene is TRBV30, the J gene TRBJ2-7; a possible D gene is TRBD2 (6 bases). The CDR3 loop spans 13 amino acids. Looked up from germline, CDR1 is GTSNPN and CDR2 is SVGIG (reference sequence). The germline V and J ends were trimmed by 2 bases and 3 bases, with 11 bases remaining between them. CDR3 region: CAWSSGQRYEQYF. The DNA for the CDR3 is TGTGCCTGGAGTAGCGGGCAACGCTACGAGCAGTACTTC.

This clone has just one count. The rearrangement links TRBV11-3 to TRBJ2-1; 9 bases are a match to TRBD1. The CDR3 totals 15 residues. Germline V gives CDR1 SGHNT, CDR2 YENEEA. J lost 5 bases, V lost 8 bases, and 10 bases had no gene match. CDR3 region: CASAVGQGLNNEQFF. CDR3 DNA: TGTGCCAGCGCCGTTGGACAGGGGTTGAACAATGAGCAGTTCTTC.

This chain joins TRBV27 and TRBJ2-7; D gene unclear. Trimming stripped 0 bases from V and 4 bases from J, with 10 bases between. The CDR3 totals 14 residues. CDR1 MNHEY and CDR2 SMNVEV come from the germline V gene (reference sequence). As DNA, the CDR3 is TGTGCCAGCAGTTTATCGTCCATAGGGTACGAGCAGTACTTC. Protein: CASSLSSIGYEQYF.

The chain combines TRBV15 with TRBJ1-2, with 7 bases fitting TRBD1. The length of the CDR3 is 16 residues. After removal of 0 bases from V and 4 bases from J, the junction contained 8 bases not matched to a gene. Germline V gives CDR1 LNHNV, CDR2 YYDKDF (reference sequence). CDR3 in DNA: TGTGCCACCAGCAGAGACTCGGGACAGTTAATCTATGGCTACACCTTC. Translating it yields CATSRDSGQLIYGYTF.

V gene TRBV4-1 combines with J gene TRBJ1-1; no clear D gene. Germline V gene sequence: CDR1 MGHRA, CDR2 YSYEKL. This CDR3 has 15 residues. V was pared by 1 base and J by 4 bases, with 13 bases between. Here the CDR3 DNA reads TGCGCCAGCAGCCAAGTTTCTGGAGTATCCACTGAAGCTTTCTTT. This codes for CASSQVSGVSTEAFF.

Points on this clone: Other nucleotide sequences from this sample produce the same CDR3. This chain uses TRBV29-1 with TRBJ2-7; TRBD2 matches at 7 bases. CDR1 SQVTM and CDR2 ANQGSEA come from the germline V gene. The V and J ends lost 3 bases and 0 bases, in that order; junction bases with no gene match: 2. The CDR3 is 13 residues long. The chain's CDR3 is CSVERESSYEQYF. The CDR3 DNA reads TGCAGCGTTGAGCGGGAGAGCTCCTACGAGCAGTACTTC.

This clone showed up just a few times. Other DNA sequences in the sample encode the same CDR3. This chain connects TRBV7-9 to TRBJ2-7, with 7 bases lining up with TRBD2. Trimming at V came to 5 bases and at J to 0 bases, leaving 4 bases not matched to a gene. This CDR3 is built from 14 residues. CDR1 and CDR2 (germline): SEHNR, FQNEAQ (reference sequence). The chain's CDR3 is CASSPRTSSYEQYF. CDR3 coding DNA: TGTGCCAGCAGCCCCAGGACTAGCTCCTACGAGCAGTACTTC.